This entry is about one T cell receptor beta chain. These data belong to a study of shared clonotypes between healthy human individuals. V was pared by 1 base and J by 2 bases, with 13 bases between. CDR3 length: 16 amino acids. Germline V gives CDR1 LNHNV, CDR2 YYDKDF (reference sequence). Genomic DNA (from each subset) was split evenly across several immunoSEQ plates. Profiling relied on immunoSEQ multiplex PCR, and the TCRdb table lists in-frame clones only, not all of them. This table holds about 500,000 clones, 60% to 80% found once. Genomic DNA came from 70 million to 100 million PBMCs in unsorted samples.

The chain is built from TRBV15 and TRBJ2-3, with a weak D call TRBD2 (6 bases). The specimen sequenced was PBMCs. The source is a middle-aged woman in good health. Some clones in this sample may be carry-over from other donors' samples. DNA for the CDR3: TGTGCCACCAGCAGAGTTGGAGGGGCGGACACAGATACGCAGTATTTT. Its translation: CATSRVGGADTDTQYF.